This T cell receptor beta chain is from a study of T cells expressing NK-cell markers. The CDR3 consists of 15 residues. From the 5' RACE reads, TCRdb lists one entry per CDR3 protein and no DNA. The sample holds 120,000 to 150,000 distinct CDR3 sequences. The specimen was blood T cells: a sorted CD56 or NKG2C T cell subset, CD4+ or CD8+ T cells, or bulk PBMC T cells (not recorded which). This clonotype originated in a man younger than 35 in good health. The rearrangement uses TRBV21-1 and TRBJ2-7. TRBV21-1 is annotated as a pseudogene. The CDR3 region is CASSKGREEVHEQYF.